These 27 T cell receptor beta chains were sequenced from one sample in a study of cytomegalovirus exposure and HLA in healthy donors. PCR used 60 Vbeta primers and 13 Jbeta primers. Assay: immunoSEQ multiplex PCR; the TCRdb copy retains only in-frame clones and omits some. The repertoire holds around 130,000 clones, around 76% seen once, with about 1.7% in the top ten. Sequencing was done on a sample of PBMCs. The receptors shown here come from a woman in her 50s in good health and CMV-seronegative.

This chain connects TRBV6-5 to TRBJ2-2; the D gene is possibly TRBD2 (6 bases). Per the germline V gene, CDR1 is MNHEY and CDR2 is SVGAGI. Trimming stripped 0 bases from V and 3 bases from J, with 8 bases between. The CDR3 runs 15 residues. CDR3 nucleotide sequence: TGTGCCAGCAGTTACTCCGGAGGGTACACCGGGGAGCTGTTTTTT. This encodes CASSYSGGYTGELFF.

The chain has TRBV7-2 and TRBJ2-2; TRBD2 aligns across 11 bases. Germline V gene sequence: CDR1 SGHTA, CDR2 FQGNSA. The CDR3 spans 16 residues. Losses at the gene ends were 7 bases for V and 5 bases for J; bases not matched to a gene: 9. The CDR3 coding sequence is TGTGCCAGCACCATAAGGGCTAGCGGGAGGACCGGGGAGCTGTTTTTT. Protein sequence: CASTIRASGRTGELFF.

This chain joins TRBV25-1 and TRBJ1-1; no reliable D call. Trimming shortened V by 6 bases and J by 4 bases, and 9 bases separated the two germline ends. The germline gives CDR1 MGHDK, CDR2 SYGVNS. CDR3 size: 12 residues. CDR3 loop: CASSNEGTEAFF. The DNA of the CDR3 is TGTGCCAGCAGCAACGAGGGCACTGAAGCTTTCTTT.

The J gene is TRBJ2-5, the V gene TRBV5-1; TRBD2 agrees at 9 bases. The J call may be faulty, since TRBJ2-7 better matches the DNA end. Germline V gene sequence: CDR1 SGHRS, CDR2 YFSETQ. The CDR3 consists of 13 residues. CDR3 nucleotides: TGCGCCAGCAGCCTAGCGGGAACATACGAGCAGTACTTC. It translates to CASSLAGTYEQYF.

This clone appeared a single time. This chain links TRBV21-1 with TRBJ2-7; the D segment call TRBD1 is taken from the table without a DNA check. TRBV21-1 is an annotated pseudogene. CDR3 length: 14 residues. CDR3 in DNA: TGTGCCGTCCCCTGGGGACAGGTATCCTACGAGCAGTACGTC. It codes for CAVPWGQVSYEQYV.

The gene calls are TRBV19 and TRBJ2-2, with 9 bases identical to TRBD2. The V gene's germline CDR1 is LNHDA and CDR2 SQIVND (reference sequence). Unmatched junction bases numbered 11, after V lost 7 bases and J lost 2 bases. The CDR3 is made up of 17 amino acids. CDR3: CASTRGSGGVNTGELFF. The DNA for the CDR3 is TGTGCCAGTACCAGGGGTAGCGGGGGAGTCAACACCGGGGAGCTGTTTTTT.

This clone was seen more than once but under ten times. This chain joins TRBV9 and TRBJ1-1; 7 bases map to TRBD1. CDR3 size: 15 residues. Trimming cost V 5 bases and J 3 bases; bases outside gene matches: 10. CDR1 and CDR2 (germline): SGDLS, YYNGEE. For the CDR3, the DNA is TGTGCCAGCAGTTATAACAGGGGATCGGACACTGAAGCTTTCTTT. It is translated as CASSYNRGSDTEAFF.

The chain joins TRBV7-9 to TRBJ1-1, with 8 bases matching TRBD1. The J segment lost 1 base and the V segment lost 4 bases, leaving 5 bases of the junction unmatched. This CDR3 has 15 residues. Per germline, CDR1 SEHNR and CDR2 FQNEAQ (reference sequence). The CDR3 DNA is TGTGCCAGCAGCTCGGGACAGGACAAGAACACTGAAGCTTTCTTT. As protein: CASSSGQDKNTEAFF.

The J gene is TRBJ2-7, the V gene TRBV5-1; 7 bases are a match to TRBD2. J gave up 0 bases and V 2 bases, and 5 bases lay outside the gene matches. Looked up from germline, CDR1 is SGHRS and CDR2 is YFSETQ. The CDR3 is 15 amino acids. The CDR3 DNA follows: TGCGCCAGCAGCTTCGGCGGGAGCCCCTCCTACGAGCAGTACGTC. Its protein is CASSFGGSPSYEQYV.

This clone was recorded a few times. V usage is TRBV10-3 and J usage is TRBJ2-7; 11 positions agree with TRBD2. The CDR3 consists of 15 residues. Germline loops: CDR1 ENHRY, CDR2 SYGVKD. The V gene end was trimmed by 4 bases and the J gene end by 6 bases; junction bases not matched to a gene: 8. CDR3 loop: CAISGLSGRESEQYF. Written as DNA, the CDR3 is TGTGCCATCAGTGGACTTAGCGGGAGGGAGTCCGAGCAGTACTTC.

This chain joins TRBV29-1 and TRBJ1-1, with TRBD1 as a possible D gene (6 bases). The CDR3 covers 15 residues. Germline loops: CDR1 SQVTM, CDR2 ANQGSEA. The V end was cut by 6 bases, the J end by 0 bases, with 17 bases between. This CDR3 is CSVHVQGLMNTEAFF. Written as DNA, the CDR3 is TGCAGCGTACATGTACAGGGATTAATGAACACTGAAGCTTTCTTT.

This chain links TRBV5-1 with TRBJ2-1; 8 bases are a match to TRBD2. V lost 5 bases and J lost 7; bases outside the gene matches: 8. CDR3 length: 14 amino acids. Per the germline V gene, CDR1 is SGHRS and CDR2 is YFSETQ. The CDR3 protein is CASSELAVGNEQFF. The CDR3 DNA reads as TGCGCCAGCAGTGAACTAGCGGTGGGGAATGAGCAGTTCTTC.

V and J are TRBV30 and TRBJ1-5; TRBD1 might be the D (6 bases). Germline CDR1 and CDR2: GTSNPN and SVGIG (reference sequence). V was shortened by 3 bases and J by 4 bases, with 10 bases between the two germline ends. CDR3 length: 13 amino acids. The CDR3 nucleotides read TGTGCCTGGAGGGGACATGGGAATCAGCCCCAGCATTTT. Protein product: CAWRGHGNQPQHF.

The chain carries TRBV2 and TRBJ2-3; 11 bases align to TRBD2. Germline CDR1 reads SNHLY; CDR2 reads FYNNEI. The CDR3 has 15 residues. Unmatched junction bases numbered 8, after V lost 10 bases and J lost 2 bases. CDR3 nucleotide sequence: TGTGCCACCGCGACTAGCGGGGACCACACAGATACGCAGTATTTT. Amino acids: CATATSGDHTDTQYF.

In this sample, this clone turned up once. The V and J genes are TRBV21-1 and TRBJ1-5. TRBV21-1 is a documented pseudogene. This CDR3 is built from 11 residues. The CDR3 DNA sequence: TGTGCCAGCAACTCTGGTCAGCCCCAGCATTTT. The encoded protein is CASNSGQPQHF.

The V call is TRBV5-1, the J call TRBJ2-3; the match to TRBD2 covers 12 bases. The germline V gene encodes CDR1 SGHRS and CDR2 YFSETQ. V shed 4 bases, J shed 7 bases, and the junction held 7 bases outside the gene matches. This CDR3 spans 15 amino acids. This CDR3 reads CASSAASGRANTQYF. CDR3 in DNA: TGCGCCAGCAGCGCCGCTAGCGGGAGGGCGAATACGCAGTATTTT.

The CDR3 DNA reads as TGTGCCAGCAGGGTCCGGTCCGAAGGAAACACCATATATTTT. It codes for CASRVRSEGNTIYF. The chain has TRBV5-6 and TRBJ1-3; no reliable D call. Trimming left V 5 bases short and J 4 bases short, with 13 bases between. CDR1 and CDR2 (germline): SGHDT, YYEEEE. The CDR3 runs 14 residues.

The sample holds one count of this clone. Mismatch with germline at one junction end may stem from a read error. The chain uses TRBV7-7 and TRBJ2-5, with 12 bases identical to TRBD1. This CDR3 comprises 16 residues. Germline V gene data show CDR1 as SSHAT and CDR2 as FNYEAQ (reference sequence). The CDR3 loop reads CASSVGQGAGQETQYF. CDR3 DNA: TGTGCTAGCAGCGTGGGACAGGGGGCCGGACAAGAGACCCAGTACTTC.

This clone was found a few times. The CDR3 region is CSAPRGGQPNTEAFF. The CDR3 region has the DNA TGCAGCGCCCCACGGGGGGGGCAGCCGAACACTGAAGCTTTCTTT. The chain recombines TRBV29-1 with TRBJ1-1, with D perhaps matching TRBD1 (6 bases). V was pared by 7 bases and J by 1 base, with 19 bases between. CDR1 and CDR2 from the germline V gene are SQVTM and ANQGSEA. This CDR3 region has 15 residues.

J is TRBJ2-7 and V is TRBV19; 7 bases align to TRBD1. This CDR3 has 16 amino acids. J lost 2 bases, V lost 5 bases, and 12 bases had no gene match. Per the germline V gene, CDR1 is LNHDA and CDR2 is SQIVND (reference sequence). CDR3 protein: CASSPLRGQTTYEQYF. DNA for the CDR3: TGTGCCAGTAGTCCTCTGAGGGGGCAGACTACCTACGAGCAGTACTTC.

V and J are TRBV5-4 and TRBJ2-7, with TRBD1 as a possible D gene (6 bases). The germline V and J ends were trimmed by 0 bases and 2 bases, with 15 bases remaining between them. In germline, CDR1 is SGHNT, CDR2 YYREEE (reference sequence). The CDR3 loop spans 16 amino acids. The CDR3 DNA reads as TGTGCCAGCAGCTTGGCCGGTGGACAGATGCCCTACGAGCAGTACTTC. It is translated as CASSLAGGQMPYEQYF.

This chain joins TRBV6-5 and TRBJ1-1, with 7 bases lining up with TRBD1. The CDR3 extends over 13 amino acids. V lost 7 bases and J lost 1; bases outside the gene matches: 3. Germline assignment: CDR1 MNHEY and CDR2 SVGAGI. CDR3 protein: CASKGARNTEAFF. In DNA form, the CDR3 reads TGTGCCAGCAAGGGGGCGCGGAACACTGAAGCTTTCTTT.

CDR3: CASSLSRLAEVPHTQYF. The CDR3 region has the DNA TGTGCCAGCAGCTTAAGCCGACTAGCGGAGGTACCACATACGCAGTATTTT. The chain joins TRBV7-3 to TRBJ2-3; 9 bases map to TRBD2. J was trimmed by 7 bases and V by 1 base; bases with no gene match: 12. The germline CDR1 and CDR2 sequences are SGHTA and FQGTGA. The CDR3 totals 17 residues.

This chain joins TRBV18 and TRBJ1-1; D gene uncertain. V gave up 3 bases and J gave up 0 bases, with 8 bases separating them. Germline CDR1 and CDR2: KGHSH and LQKENI. The CDR3 loop spans 14 amino acids. CDR3 in DNA: TGTGCCAGCTCACCTTTAGTGATGAACACTGAAGCTTTCTTT. Amino acids: CASSPLVMNTEAFF.

There are a few counts of this clone. The chain is built from TRBV7-2 and TRBJ2-7; D not certain. V dropped 2 bases and J dropped 5 bases, with 10 bases sitting between them. The CDR3 sequence is 13 residues long. Germline V gene sequence: CDR1 SGHTA, CDR2 FQGNSA. The CDR3 protein is CASSLWSLDEQYF. The CDR3 DNA follows: TGTGCCAGCAGCTTATGGTCTTTAGACGAGCAGTACTTC.

The rearrangement links TRBV5-1 to TRBJ2-5; D gene unclear. The J call could be wrong; TRBJ2-7 is a better fit for the DNA end. Germline CDR1 SGHRS, CDR2 YFSETQ. The CDR3 has 14 residues. Here the CDR3 reads CASSLGANTYEQYF. CDR3 DNA sequence: TGCGCCAGCAGCTTGGGGGCTAATACCTACGAGCAGTACTTC.

This clone occurred once. The chain employs TRBV15 and TRBJ1-1, with 8 nucleotides matching TRBD1. V trimming: 2 bases; J trimming: 7 bases; junction bases outside the gene matches: 3. CDR3 length: 13 residues. Germline CDR1 and CDR2: LNHNV and YYDKDF (reference sequence). CDR3 amino acids: CATSRQGASEAFF. In DNA form, the CDR3 reads TGTGCCACCAGCAGACAGGGGGCGAGTGAAGCTTTCTTT.